The sequence of this T cell receptor beta chain was determined in a study of T cell responses to AZD1222 COVID-19 vaccine. Comments on this clone: Its antigen is not identified.

Profiled with immunoSEQ multiplex PCR; TCRdb holds only in-frame clones, not every one. The sample has 100,000 to 150,000 clones, about nine tenths seen once. The study's findings and limits: Unmutated regions of variants are reportedly targeted by nearly half of spike-specific TCRs. Researchers took repertoire samples only after the peak T cell response had come.

Trimming cost V 4 bases and J 2 bases; bases outside gene matches: 8. The CDR3 is made up of 16 amino acids. Germline CDR1 and CDR2: SGHVS and FQNEAQ. The chain uses TRBV7-8 and TRBJ1-3, with 7 bases that match TRBD1. The sequences come from peripheral blood, collected on day 0 of AZD1222 vaccination. The clonotype was recovered from an adult in good health. The CDR3 DNA sequence: TGTGCCAGCAGCTGGCTCGAGGGGGCAACTGGAAACACCATATATTTT. Protein product: CASSWLEGATGNTIYF.